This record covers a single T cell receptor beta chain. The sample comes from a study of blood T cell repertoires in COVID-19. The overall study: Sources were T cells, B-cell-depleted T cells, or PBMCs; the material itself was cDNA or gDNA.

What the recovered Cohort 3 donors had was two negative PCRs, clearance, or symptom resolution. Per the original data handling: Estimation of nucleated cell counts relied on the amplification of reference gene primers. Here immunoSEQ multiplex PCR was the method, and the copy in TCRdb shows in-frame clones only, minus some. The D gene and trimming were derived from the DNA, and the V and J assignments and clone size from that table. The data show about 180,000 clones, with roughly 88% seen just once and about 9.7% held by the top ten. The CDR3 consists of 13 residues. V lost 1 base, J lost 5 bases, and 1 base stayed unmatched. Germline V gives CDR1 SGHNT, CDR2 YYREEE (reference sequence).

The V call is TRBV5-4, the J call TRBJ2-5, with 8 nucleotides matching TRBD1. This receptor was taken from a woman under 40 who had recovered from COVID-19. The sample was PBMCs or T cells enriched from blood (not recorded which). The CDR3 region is CASSLRQGETQYF. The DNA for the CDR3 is TGTGCCAGCAGCTTGCGACAGGGGGAGACCCAGTACTTC. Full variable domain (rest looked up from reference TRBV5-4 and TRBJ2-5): ETGVTQSPTHLIKTRGQQVTLRCSSQSGHNTVSWYQQALGQGPQFIFQYYREEENGRGNFPPRFSGLQFPNYSSELNVNALELDDSALYLCASSLRQGETQYFGPGTRLLVL.